The present T cell receptor beta chain was sequenced within a study of metastatic and nonmetastatic thyroid tumors. Across the study: Across blood and tumor or nodule tissue, repertoires from malignant and benign thyroid patients were compared with one another.

The study's findings and limits: Relative to benign nodules, malignant thyroid tumors were reportedly characterized by significantly elevated TCR beta diversity in blood and tumor.

Comment on this clone: Its target is unknown.

As handled by the study authors: Researchers built a distant-metastasis classifier for papillary thyroid cancer that drew on CDR3 differences across clinicopathological groups. TCRdb reanalyzed the PCR reads with MiXCR. These V and J calls originate from TCRdb's pipeline instead of the authors' own analysis. Counted here are 13,000 or so clones, under 35% occurring once; the ten biggest clones make up roughly 3.8%. Germline V CDR1 and CDR2: KGHDR, SFDVKD. The CDR3 is 13 amino acids. The ends were cut back, 4 bases at V and 8 bases at J, with 11 bases in the middle. Thyroid surgery was performed in patients who had received no treatment beforehand.

V and J are TRBV24-1 and TRBJ2-1, with D hard to call. The receptor comes from a female donor with papillary thyroid cancer or a benign thyroid nodule (not recorded which). Some clones in this sample may be carry-over from other donors' samples. Sequencing was done on a sample of blood. The CDR3 sequence is CATSEYGSYEQFF. CDR3 nucleotides: TGTGCCACCAGTGAGTATGGTTCGTATGAGCAGTTCTTC.